Below, 31 T cell receptor beta chains from the same sample are listed, as sequenced in a study of cytomegalovirus exposure and HLA in healthy donors. The primer mix had 60 Vbeta and 13 Jbeta primers. TCRdb keeps only in-frame clones here, not all; method: immunoSEQ multiplex PCR. The data contain 180,000 or so clones, 80% of them singletons. The specimen was PBMCs. These receptors were taken from a woman younger than 45 in good health and CMV-seronegative.

The chain uses TRBV7-2 and TRBJ1-2, with 10 bases matching TRBD1. This CDR3 spans 12 amino acids. V lost 7 bases to trimming and J lost 7 bases; unmatched junction nucleotides: 3. CDR1 and CDR2 (germline): SGHTA, FQGNSA. Written as DNA, the CDR3 is TGTGCCAGCACGCGGGACAGGGGTGGCTACACCTTC. Translation gives CASTRDRGGYTF.

The CDR3 sequence is CASSVVSGGLKTDTQYF. CDR3 in DNA: TGTGCCAGCAGCGTAGTATCCGGGGGATTAAAAACAGATACGCAGTATTTT. This chain links TRBV9 with TRBJ2-3, with TRBD2 as a possible D gene (6 bases). This CDR3 is built from 17 residues. Germline CDR1 and CDR2: SGDLS and YYNGEE. The ends were cut back, 0 bases at V and 3 bases at J, with 17 bases in the middle.

The chain couples TRBV18 to TRBJ2-5; 10 nucleotides align to TRBD2. This CDR3 comprises 17 residues. Germline V gene data show CDR1 as KGHSH and CDR2 as LQKENI. V lost 2 bases and J lost 1; bases outside the gene matches: 7. CDR3 coding DNA: TGTGCCAGCTCACCAGGGAGGCTAGCGGGGGCCCAAGAGACCCAGTACTTC. This sequence encodes CASSPGRLAGAQETQYF.

The chain joins TRBV6-5 to TRBJ1-1; D not certain. The CDR3 runs 13 residues. V lost 2 bases and J lost 8, with 12 bases in between. CDR1 is MNHEY and CDR2 is SVGAGI in the germline V gene. The CDR3 DNA is TGTGCCAGCAGTTACGGACTGGGCATAGAAGCTTTCTTT. It specifies CASSYGLGIEAFF.

This chain uses TRBV30 with TRBJ1-2; D call uncertain. Trimming took 4 bases from V and 2 from J, leaving 23 bases between them. Germline V CDR1 and CDR2: GTSNPN, SVGIG (reference sequence). CDR3 length: 17 amino acids. The CDR3 nucleotides are TGTGCCTGGACTGGGCCACGTTCGTCAATTGCGAACTATGGCTACACCTTC. This codes for CAWTGPRSSIANYGYTF.

The chain carries TRBV5-4 and TRBJ2-7; 11 positions match TRBD2. The CDR3 totals 14 residues. CDR1 is SGHNT and CDR2 is YYREEE in the germline V gene (reference sequence). J lost 7 bases, V lost 4 bases, and 7 bases had no gene match. The CDR3 DNA follows: TGTGCCAGCAGCCATCCGGGACTAGCGGTGGAGCAGTACTTC. As protein: CASSHPGLAVEQYF.

The V call is TRBV2, the J call TRBJ1-6; possible D gene TRBD1, 5 bases. Trimming took 8 bases from V and 8 from J, leaving 16 bases between them. The germline V gene has CDR1 SNHLY and CDR2 FYNNEI. CDR3 length: 14 amino acids. CDR3 protein: CASQPGVGDSPLHF. For the CDR3, the DNA is TGTGCCAGCCAGCCGGGGGTCGGGGATTCACCCCTCCACTTT.

The V gene is TRBV6-4, the J gene TRBJ1-6; 10 bases match TRBD1. CDR1 is MRHNA, CDR2 SNTAGT, per germline. The ends lost 6 bases at V and 8 bases at J; junction bases unmatched: 1. The CDR3 is made up of 13 amino acids. CDR3 residues: CASSGTGDSPLHF. The CDR3, as DNA: TGTGCCAGCAGCGGGACAGGGGATTCACCCCTCCACTTT.

The chain is built from TRBV5-4 and TRBJ2-3; TRBD2 aligns across 9 bases. The CDR3 totals 15 residues. Germline lookup yields CDR1 SGHNT and CDR2 YYREEE (reference sequence). Trimming took 10 bases from V and 1 from J; bases not matched to a gene: 10. For the CDR3, the DNA is TGTGCCCTTTCCCCAGCGGGGGGACGCACAGATACGCAGTATTTT. The encoded protein is CALSPAGGRTDTQYF.

This chain links TRBV5-8 with TRBJ2-3; 7 bases are a match to TRBD2. The CDR3 loop spans 17 amino acids. The V gene's germline CDR1 is SGHTS and CDR2 YDEGEE. J lost 0 bases, V lost 4 bases, and 11 bases had no gene match. The CDR3: CASSLGLSGVSTDTQYF. As DNA, the CDR3 is TGTGCCAGCAGCCTTGGACTGAGCGGGGTGAGCACAGATACGCAGTATTTT. The entire variable domain, with the rest obtained from reference TRBV5-8 and TRBJ2-3, is as follows: EAGVTQSPTHLIKTRGQQATLRCSPISGHTSVYWYQQALGLGLQFLLWYDEGEERNRGNFPPRFSGRQFPNYSSELNVNALELEDSALYLCASSLGLSGVSTDTQYFGPGTRLTVL.

This chain links TRBV7-2 with TRBJ1-2; 10 bases are a match to TRBD1. This CDR3 has 17 residues. Germline V lookup: CDR1 SGHTA, CDR2 FQGNSA. V trimming: 3 bases; J trimming: 2 bases; junction bases outside the gene matches: 9. The CDR3 protein is CASSFAGQGINNYGYTF. CDR3 coding DNA: TGTGCCAGCAGCTTTGCGGGACAGGGGATTAACAACTATGGCTACACCTTC.

J is TRBJ2-3 and V is TRBV29-1, with D maybe TRBD2 (7 bases). Germline loops: CDR1 SQVTM, CDR2 ANQGSEA. V lost 4 bases to trimming and J lost 5 bases, with 10 bases between them. This CDR3 region has 12 residues. The CDR3: CSVVGGGDTQYF. As DNA, the CDR3 is TGCAGCGTTGTAGGGGGGGGAGATACGCAGTATTTT.

V gene TRBV18 combines with J gene TRBJ1-1, with D possibly being TRBD1 (6 bases). This CDR3 comprises 14 residues. Germline-derived CDR1 and CDR2 are KGHSH and LQKENI. The V end lost 3 bases, the J end lost 2 bases, and 10 bases lay between the germline ends. CDR3 region: CASSPSRGNTEAFF. In DNA, the CDR3 is TGTGCCAGCTCACCCTCCAGGGGAAACACTGAAGCTTTCTTT.

The chain combines TRBV2 with TRBJ1-6; no firm D call. The CDR3 has 12 amino acids. Germline lookup yields CDR1 SNHLY and CDR2 FYNNEI. The V and J ends lost 8 bases and 14 bases respectively, with 16 bases between them. The CDR3 sequence: CASGLPSSSLHF. The CDR3 DNA sequence: TGTGCCAGCGGCCTTCCCTCGTCATCCCTCCACTTT.

This rearrangement joins TRBV29-1 to TRBJ2-5, with 12 positions matching TRBD1. This CDR3 is built from 15 residues. CDR1 and CDR2 (germline): SQVTM, ANQGSEA. Trimming cost V 6 bases and J 5 bases; bases outside gene matches: 10. This CDR3 reads CSVQPGTGGPETQYF. CDR3 coding DNA: TGCAGCGTCCAACCCGGGACAGGGGGCCCTGAGACCCAGTACTTC.

A single count supports this clone. The genes are TRBV5-1 and TRBJ2-7; D perhaps matches TRBD1 (5 bases). The CDR3 extends over 13 amino acids. Germline V gives CDR1 SGHRS, CDR2 YFSETQ. V lost 4 bases, J lost 2 bases, and 10 bases lay in between. CDR3 protein: CASSPQQAYEQYF. The CDR3 DNA reads TGCGCCAGCAGCCCACAACAGGCCTACGAGCAGTACTTC.

The chain recombines TRBV25-1 with TRBJ1-2; D is ambiguous. The CDR3 extends over 13 amino acids. The V and J ends lost 5 bases and 8 bases respectively, with 15 bases between them. Looked up from germline, CDR1 is MGHDK and CDR2 is SYGVNS. CDR3 region: CASSFKGGQGYTF. As DNA, the CDR3 is TGTGCCAGCAGTTTCAAGGGAGGGCAGGGCTACACCTTC.

V is TRBV19 and J is TRBJ2-7; 7 bases are a match to TRBD1. Germline loops: CDR1 LNHDA, CDR2 SQIVND (reference sequence). The CDR3 is made up of 15 amino acids. V trimming: 5 bases; J trimming: 2 bases; junction bases outside the gene matches: 9. The CDR3 loop is CASSSPGQAAYEQYF. For the CDR3, the DNA is TGTGCCAGTAGTTCGCCAGGACAGGCCGCCTACGAGCAGTACTTC.

The V call is TRBV7-8, the J call TRBJ1-2, with 12 bases lining up with TRBD1. The CDR3 is 19 residues long. From germline, CDR1 is SGHVS and CDR2 FQNEAQ. After removal of 1 base from V and 4 bases from J, the junction contained 13 bases not matched to a gene. CDR3 in amino acids: CASSLGPGTGGRSSYGYTF. CDR3 coding DNA: TGTGCCAGCAGCTTAGGGCCCGGGACAGGGGGCAGATCGAGCTATGGCTACACCTTC.

The chain joins TRBV5-6 to TRBJ2-1, with D maybe TRBD2 (7 bases). CDR1 is SGHDT, CDR2 YYEEEE, per germline. The CDR3 is 15 amino acids. The V end was cut by 0 bases, the J end by 3 bases, with 10 bases between. The CDR3: CASSLEGGGYNEQFF. The CDR3, as DNA: TGTGCCAGCAGCTTGGAGGGAGGGGGCTACAATGAGCAGTTCTTC.

The chain employs TRBV2 and TRBJ1-1; D gene uncertain. The CDR3 has 11 amino acids. V lost 9 bases, J lost 4 bases, and 9 bases lay in between. The V gene's germline CDR1 is SNHLY and CDR2 FYNNEI. CDR3 loop: CARPPSTEAFF. In nucleotides, the CDR3 is TGTGCCAGGCCTCCGAGCACTGAAGCTTTCTTT.

In the case of this clone: Other DNA sequences in the sample encode the same CDR3. The chain is built from TRBV9 and TRBJ2-3; possibly TRBD2 for D (5 bases). This CDR3 comprises 15 residues. The germline V and J ends were trimmed by 0 bases and 0 bases, with 8 bases remaining between them. Germline CDR1 is SGDLS and CDR2 is YYNGEE. This CDR3 is CASSVGPGSTDTQYF. CDR3 DNA sequence: TGTGCCAGCAGCGTAGGACCGGGGAGCACAGATACGCAGTATTTT.

The chain is built from TRBV7-2 and TRBJ1-2, with a weak D call TRBD1 (6 bases). The V end was cut by 3 bases, the J end by 2 bases, with 10 bases between. Germline CDR1 and CDR2: SGHTA and FQGNSA. CDR3 length equals 14 residues. The CDR3: CASSLGGRNYGYTF. CDR3 bases: TGTGCCAGCAGCTTGGGGGGGCGCAACTATGGCTACACCTTC.

The chain joins TRBV7-3 to TRBJ2-3; 8 bases line up with TRBD1. CDR1 is SGHTA, CDR2 FQGTGA, per germline. The CDR3 loop spans 16 amino acids. V shed 4 bases, J shed 3 bases, and the junction held 9 bases outside the gene matches. CDR3 coding DNA: TGTGCCAGCAGCTCCCGGACAGGGATGGTAACAGATACGCAGTATTTT. This encodes CASSSRTGMVTDTQYF.

The rearrangement links TRBV10-1 to TRBJ1-1; TRBD1 matches 10 bases. The CDR3 contains 17 residues. V lost 5 bases, J lost 1 base, and 10 bases stayed unmatched. Germline V gene data show CDR1 as WNHNN and CDR2 as SYGVQD (reference sequence). Written as DNA, the CDR3 is TGCGCCAGCAGTAAACTTGGGACAGGGGTCACGAACACTGAAGCTTTCTTT. Encoded protein: CASSKLGTGVTNTEAFF.

The chain has TRBV7-2 and TRBJ2-7, with 12 bases fitting TRBD2. This CDR3 is built from 18 residues. V trimming: 1 base; J trimming: 1 base; junction bases outside the gene matches: 8. CDR1 is SGHTA, CDR2 FQGNSA, per germline. The CDR3 loop is CASSLVPSGTSGSYEQYF. For the CDR3, the DNA is TGTGCCAGCAGCTTAGTCCCTTCCGGGACTAGCGGGTCCTACGAGCAGTACTTC. Together with reference TRBV7-2 and TRBJ2-7, the CDR3 gives the full variable domain: GAGVSQSPSNKVTEKGKDVELRCDPISGHTALYWYRQSLGQGLEFLIYFQGNSAPDKSGLPSDRFSAERTGGSVSTLTIQRTQQEDSAVYLCASSLVPSGTSGSYEQYFGPGTRLTVT.

The V and J genes are TRBV19 and TRBJ2-7, with 8 bases lining up with TRBD1. J was trimmed by 2 bases and V by 6 bases; bases with no gene match: 12. Germline CDR1 LNHDA, CDR2 SQIVND (reference sequence). The CDR3 covers 16 residues. The CDR3 reads CASSGLGQEWTYEQYF. The CDR3 DNA reads TGTGCCAGTAGCGGTCTGGGACAGGAGTGGACCTACGAGCAGTACTTC.

The chain recombines TRBV6-1 with TRBJ1-1, with 7 nucleotides matching TRBD1. The ends lost 6 bases at V and 3 bases at J; junction bases unmatched: 4. This CDR3 region has 13 residues. Germline V lookup: CDR1 MNHNS, CDR2 SASEGT. CDR3 bases: TGTGCCAGCAGACAGGGGACCCACACTGAAGCTTTCTTT. It is translated as CASRQGTHTEAFF.

The gene calls are TRBV19 and TRBJ1-5; the D is unclear. Germline V CDR1 and CDR2: LNHDA, SQIVND (reference sequence). The CDR3 has 14 amino acids. The germline V and J ends were trimmed by 8 bases and 9 bases, with 20 bases remaining between them. CDR3 sequence: CASQIGSGSLPQHF. In nucleotides, the CDR3 is TGTGCCAGTCAAATCGGGTCTGGTAGTCTGCCCCAGCATTTT.

The J gene is TRBJ1-1, the V gene TRBV6-5; 9 bases are a match to TRBD1. CDR1 is MNHEY and CDR2 is SVGAGI in the germline V gene. V lost 1 base and J lost 0; bases outside the gene matches: 3. CDR3 length: 16 residues. The CDR3 loop reads CASSYLGTGMNTEAFF. The CDR3 region has the DNA TGTGCCAGCAGTTACTTGGGGACAGGGATGAACACTGAAGCTTTCTTT.

Only one count was recorded for this clone. The genes are TRBV5-1 and TRBJ1-6, with D perhaps TRBD1 (5 bases). Trimming took off 2 bases at V and 7 bases at J, with 13 bases between the two ends. Germline CDR1 reads SGHRS; CDR2 reads YFSETQ. This CDR3 contains 15 residues. The CDR3 here is CASSFDSSINSPLHF. The CDR3 coding sequence is TGCGCCAGCAGCTTCGACAGTTCTATAAATTCACCCCTCCACTTT.